This TCR beta chain was documented in a study of response to subunit inactivated influenza vaccine. Overall study results and limits: Few new T cells, the authors suggested, are recruited by each seasonal influenza vaccination.

Regarding this clonotype: Its target is not known.

TCRdb used MiXCR to reprocess the RT-PCR reads, holding one entry per CDR3 protein. The sample consists of 650,000 or so distinct CDR3 sequences, approximately 14% of them appearing once. The ends lost 4 bases at V and 2 bases at J; junction bases unmatched: 11. From germline, CDR1 is SGHNT and CDR2 YYREEE (reference sequence). This CDR3 contains 17 residues. The chain couples TRBV5-4 to TRBJ2-7; 11 bases line up with TRBD1. The source was PBMCs from blood, collected roughly 2 weeks before vaccination. This receptor was obtained from a man aged 50-60 years who received an inactivated influenza vaccine. The CDR3 DNA follows: TGTGCCAGCAGCACCGGACAGGGGGCCATTTTACCCTACGAGCAGTACTTC. As protein: CASSTGQGAILPYEQYF.